The 7 T cell receptor beta chains below were found in one sample sequenced in a study of blood T cell repertoires in COVID-19 (dated by TCRdb to 2019 to 2021). The library was produced with the immunoSEQ multiplex PCR assay. Not all clones reach the TCRdb copy of this immuneACCESS table, which keeps in-frame sequences only. Checked studies attribute under half of the gap to unresolved V genes and leave the rest unexplained. This sample has over 120,000 clones in its table, and 85% to 90% of those were observed once. The leading ten clones occupy less than 3% of the sample. Source material: peripheral blood. The receptors come from a man in his fifties or sixties with active or convalescent COVID-19.

The chain combines TRBV6-2 or TRBV6-3 with TRBJ2-7; D gene uncertain. CDR1 is MNHEY, CDR2 SVGEGT, per germline. This CDR3 is built from 13 residues. Trimming left V 2 bases short and J 6 bases short, with 11 bases between. The CDR3, as DNA: TGTGCCAGCAGTTACCCCTATCAACGCGAGCAGTACTTC. Protein: CASSYPYQREQYF.

This clone was seen only once. CDR3 region: CASSRAGGRNTIYF. CDR3 in DNA: TGTGCCAGCAGTCGGGCAGGGGGACGGAACACCATATATTTT. The chain is built from TRBV6-5 and TRBJ1-3; 7 bases fit TRBD1. J lost 7 bases, V lost 5 bases, and 8 bases had no gene match. Germline CDR1 is MNHEY and CDR2 is SVGAGI. The CDR3 is made up of 14 amino acids.

This chain uses TRBV30 with TRBJ2-7; the D gene is possibly TRBD1 (6 bases). Germline V gene data show CDR1 as GTSNPN and CDR2 as SVGIG (reference sequence). The CDR3 extends over 13 amino acids. Trimming left V 2 bases short and J 6 bases short, with 14 bases between. CDR3 amino acids: CAWSKTGPPEQYF. In DNA form, the CDR3 reads TGTGCCTGGAGTAAAACAGGGCCTCCCGAGCAGTACTTC.

The rearrangement uses TRBV18 and TRBJ2-7; no definite D call. CDR3 length: 13 residues. CDR1 KGHSH and CDR2 LQKENI come from the germline V gene. Deletions cut 2 bases from V and 0 bases from J, with 5 bases between. Here the CDR3 reads CASSPNLSYEQYF. CDR3 DNA sequence: TGTGCCAGCTCACCAAATCTCTCCTACGAGCAGTACTTC.

V and J are TRBV27 and TRBJ2-7, with 8 bases aligning to TRBD2. Per the germline V gene, CDR1 is MNHEY and CDR2 is SMNVEV (reference sequence). CDR3 length: 15 amino acids. V was pared by 6 bases and J by 3 bases, with 10 bases of the junction left unmatched. The CDR3 region has the DNA TGTGCCAGCAGCCGGAGGCTTAGCGGGGACTACGAGCAGTACTTC. This codes for CASSRRLSGDYEQYF.

The table lists this clone with a count of one. V gene TRBV28 combines with J gene TRBJ2-1, with 7 bases aligning to TRBD2. From germline, CDR1 is MDHEN and CDR2 SYDVKM. The ends lost 6 bases at V and 1 base at J; junction bases unmatched: 6. The CDR3 is 15 residues long. This CDR3 reads CASRPWGGSYNEQFF. For the CDR3, the DNA is TGTGCCAGCAGGCCCTGGGGGGGATCCTACAATGAGCAGTTCTTC.

Here the CDR3 DNA reads TGTGCCACCGGCCAGGGGGAAGAAAAACTGTTTTTT. This translates into CATGQGEEKLFF. The gene calls are TRBV6-5 and TRBJ1-4; 7 bases match TRBD1. The CDR3 is made up of 12 amino acids. V dropped 10 bases and J dropped 8; count of bases not matched to a gene: 7. In germline, CDR1 is MNHEY, CDR2 SVGAGI.